The 26 T cell receptor beta chains reported below all come from one sample, sequenced in a study of OX40 agonist ivuxolimab in advanced cancers. Repertoires were generated with immunoSEQ multiplex PCR, while TCRdb's copy carries only in-frame clones and drops some. The sample has under 100,000 clones; around 85% are singletons. The material was CD4+ or CD8+ T cells sorted from blood, obtained in a trial of the OX40 agonist ivuxolimab. The receptor set was obtained from an adult with an advanced solid tumor such as melanoma, head and neck, liver or kidney cancer.

The chain couples TRBV10-3 to TRBJ2-3; 9 bases map to TRBD1. J was trimmed by 0 bases and V by 6 bases; bases with no gene match: 7. Germline values: CDR1 ENHRY, CDR2 SYGVKD. The CDR3 totals 16 residues. CDR3 sequence reads: CAIRGTGTGSTDTQYF. The DNA for the CDR3 is TGTGCCATCAGGGGGACCGGGACAGGGAGCACAGATACGCAGTATTTT.

The chain has TRBV29-1 and TRBJ2-1; D might be TRBD2 (5 bases). The CDR3 extends over 14 amino acids. The ends were cut back, 2 bases at V and 2 bases at J, with 10 bases in the middle. Germline values: CDR1 SQVTM, CDR2 ANQGSEA. The CDR3 sequence is CSVELGVPYNEQFF. The DNA of the CDR3 is TGCAGCGTTGAATTGGGAGTTCCCTACAATGAGCAGTTCTTC.

The chain joins TRBV28 to TRBJ1-5; 7 nucleotides line up with TRBD1. This CDR3 is built from 15 residues. The trim removed 6 bases at V and 7 bases at J, leaving 12 bases unmatched. CDR1 and CDR2 (germline): MDHEN, SYDVKM. Here the CDR3 reads CASSLIGGLRQPQHF. CDR3 sequence (DNA): TGTGCCAGCAGCCTCATAGGGGGCCTGAGACAGCCCCAGCATTTT.

This clone was observed once. The CDR3 spells CASRREKGETQYF. In DNA, the CDR3 is TGTGCCAGCAGAAGGGAGAAAGGGGAGACCCAGTACTTC. The chain links TRBV6-5 to TRBJ2-5, with TRBD2 as a possible D gene (5 bases). The CDR3 is 13 residues long. Germline loops: CDR1 MNHEY, CDR2 SVGAGI. The V and J ends lost 6 bases and 5 bases respectively, with 13 bases between them.

J is TRBJ1-4 and V is TRBV18; 8 nucleotides line up with TRBD1. This CDR3 has 16 residues. V gave up 3 bases and J gave up 7 bases; unmatched junction bases: 10. Per the germline V gene, CDR1 is KGHSH and CDR2 is LQKENI. CDR3 sequence (DNA): TGTGCCAGCTCACCCGAAGCCCGGACAGGGACTGAAAAACTGTTTTTT. Translating gives CASSPEARTGTEKLFF.

Here the CDR3 reads CASRPGTGGNQPQHF. CDR3 DNA: TGTGCCAGCAGGCCCGGGACAGGGGGTAATCAGCCCCAGCATTTT. The chain uses TRBV6-1 and TRBJ1-5; 11 nucleotides agree with TRBD1. V dropped 6 bases and J dropped 4; count of bases not matched to a gene: 5. The CDR3 is 15 residues long. The germline CDR1 and CDR2 sequences are MNHNS and SASEGT.

The rearrangement joins TRBV28 to TRBJ2-5, with TRBD1 as a possible D gene (6 bases). TRBJ2-7 explains the end of the DNA better; the J call may be wrong. The CDR3 extends over 11 amino acids. The germline CDR1 and CDR2 sequences are MDHEN and SYDVKM. CDR3 amino acids: CASRGRGEQYF. CDR3 DNA: TGTGCCAGCAGAGGCAGGGGCGAGCAGTACTTC.

V usage is TRBV2 and J usage is TRBJ2-3; perhaps TRBD2 as D (6 bases). V gave up 6 bases and J gave up 0 bases, with 10 bases separating them. The CDR3 runs 14 residues. Per the germline V gene, CDR1 is SNHLY and CDR2 is FYNNEI. CDR3 DNA: TGTGCCAGCAGCTCGGGACTTAGCACAGATACGCAGTATTTT. Translating gives CASSSGLSTDTQYF.

This clone was recorded once. A read error may produce the germline difference seen at one junction end. In DNA, the CDR3 is TGTGCTAGCAGCTTGGAACGGACGGTAGCAACTAATGAAAAACTGTTTTTT. Its translation: CASSLERTVATNEKLFF. The chain links TRBV7-7 to TRBJ1-4; D is uncertain. Germline V gene data show CDR1 as SSHAT and CDR2 as FNYEAQ (reference sequence). CDR3 length: 17 amino acids.

This clone is a singleton in its sample. The rearrangement joins TRBV7-2 to TRBJ2-2, with 7 bases fitting TRBD2. Germline loops: CDR1 SGHTA, CDR2 FQGNSA. The CDR3 length is 16 residues. Unmatched junction bases numbered 15, after V lost 7 bases and J lost 7 bases. CDR3 in amino acids: CASIRGSGRAVGELFF. The CDR3 DNA reads TGTGCCAGCATCCGAGGAAGTGGGAGGGCGGTCGGGGAGCTGTTTTTT.

A single count supports this clone. The chain's CDR3 is CASSAGGGTGNNEQFF. The CDR3 nucleotides are TGTGCCAGCAGCGCCGGAGGAGGGACAGGGAACAATGAGCAGTTCTTC. V usage is TRBV9 and J usage is TRBJ2-1, with 9 bases identical to TRBD1. V shed 3 bases and J 5 bases; nucleotides not matched to a gene: 9. The CDR3 has 16 amino acids. CDR1 and CDR2 (germline): SGDLS, YYNGEE.

The V gene is TRBV27, the J gene TRBJ1-3, with 9 bases that match TRBD1. Germline-derived CDR1 and CDR2 are MNHEY and SMNVEV (reference sequence). Trimming removed 5 bases from V and 3 bases from J; junction bases left unmatched: 8. The CDR3 contains 16 residues. In nucleotides, the CDR3 is TGTGCCAGCAGTCCGAGGAGGGACAGGGTTGGAAACACCATATATTTT. It encodes CASSPRRDRVGNTIYF.

V is TRBV6-1 and J is TRBJ1-1; TRBD1 is a possible D gene (6 bases). CDR1 MNHNS and CDR2 SASEGT come from the germline V gene. This CDR3 comprises 15 residues. Deletions cut 4 bases from V and 0 bases from J, with 12 bases between. CDR3 DNA: TGTGCCAGCAGTGGGCCCGGGGGGCTGAACACTGAAGCTTTCTTT. Protein product: CASSGPGGLNTEAFF.

V is TRBV6-4 and J is TRBJ2-1; 13 nucleotides line up with TRBD2. Germline loops: CDR1 MRHNA, CDR2 SNTAGT. The CDR3 is 15 residues long. Unmatched junction bases numbered 5, after V lost 5 bases and J lost 7 bases. The CDR3 coding sequence is TGTGCCAGCAGTCCGGGACTAGCGGGAAGTAATGAGCAGTTCTTC. The encoded protein is CASSPGLAGSNEQFF.

V is TRBV11-2 and J is TRBJ2-4; TRBD2 agrees at 8 bases. V lost 2 bases and J lost 7; bases outside the gene matches: 13. The CDR3 covers 17 residues. Per the germline V gene, CDR1 is SGHAT and CDR2 is FQNNGV. Here the CDR3 DNA reads TGTGCCAGCAGCTTAAAGCCGACTTCTAGCGGGTTTAACATTCAGTACTTC. This encodes CASSLKPTSSGFNIQYF.

This clone was seen a single time. The V gene is TRBV7-6, the J gene TRBJ2-2; a possible D gene is TRBD1 (5 bases). Germline V gives CDR1 SGHVS, CDR2 FNYEAQ. The CDR3 runs to 18 residues. V was trimmed by 4 bases and J by 8 bases, leaving 26 bases between them. The CDR3 here is CASSSNPPGSLSAGELFF. The CDR3 bases are TGTGCCAGCAGCTCAAATCCTCCAGGGTCTTTGTCTGCTGGGGAGCTGTTTTTT.

The chain is built from TRBV7-9 and TRBJ1-6; a weak D match, TRBD1 (5 bases). V was pared by 8 bases and J by 10 bases, with 15 bases between. The germline CDR1 and CDR2 sequences are SEHNR and FQNEAQ (reference sequence). The CDR3 is made up of 13 amino acids. The CDR3 coding sequence is TGTGCCAGCCAGGAGACAGAGATCTCACCCCTCCACTTT. Translated: CASQETEISPLHF.

This chain connects TRBV14 to TRBJ1-1, with D tentatively TRBD1 (6 bases). CDR3 size: 15 residues. Deletions cut 3 bases from V and 5 bases from J, with 16 bases between. From germline, CDR1 is SGHDN and CDR2 FVKESK. The CDR3 spells CASSHLTGGRTEAFF. CDR3 DNA: TGTGCCAGCAGCCATCTTACTGGGGGGCGGACTGAAGCTTTCTTT.

J is TRBJ2-3 and V is TRBV5-1, with 13 bases aligning to TRBD2. Germline assignment: CDR1 SGHRS and CDR2 YFSETQ. This CDR3 comprises 16 residues. After removal of 0 bases from V and 7 bases from J, the junction contained 5 bases not matched to a gene. The CDR3 nucleotides are TGCGCCAGCAGCTTGGGGACTAGCGGGGGAGCAAATACGCAGTATTTT. This codes for CASSLGTSGGANTQYF.

The chain links TRBV19 to TRBJ1-6; D is possibly TRBD1 (6 bases). Per germline, CDR1 LNHDA and CDR2 SQIVND (reference sequence). The CDR3 runs to 15 residues. Trimming pared 5 bases from V and 8 bases from J, leaving 16 bases between. The CDR3 region has the DNA TGTGCCAGTAGTTCACCGGGACAAACCCATTCACCCCTCCACTTT. Amino acid sequence: CASSSPGQTHSPLHF. The whole variable domain, remainder taken from reference TRBV19 and TRBJ1-6, is DGGITQSPKYLFRKEGQNVTLSCEQNLNHDAMYWYRQDPGQGLRLIYYSQIVNDFQKGDIAEGYSVSREKKESFPLTVTSAQKNPTAFYLCASSSPGQTHSPLHFGNGTRLTVT.

This chain connects TRBV6-6 to TRBJ2-2; D perhaps matches TRBD2 (5 bases). V was shortened by 10 bases and J by 6 bases, with 12 bases between the two germline ends. There are 12 residues in the CDR3. CDR1 is MNHNY and CDR2 is SVGAGI in the germline V gene (reference sequence). The CDR3 region is CAIRPGSGELFF. The CDR3 DNA reads TGTGCCATCCGGCCGGGATCCGGGGAGCTGTTTTTT.

V is TRBV5-1 and J is TRBJ2-1; D possibly corresponds to TRBD2 (7 bases). Per the germline V gene, CDR1 is SGHRS and CDR2 is YFSETQ. The V end lost 6 bases, the J end lost 7 bases, and 23 bases lay between the germline ends. The length of the CDR3 is 16 residues. CDR3 coding DNA: TGCGCCAGCACCACCTTGGGGGGGGCGTCAAATAATGAGCAGTTCTTC. This sequence encodes CASTTLGGASNNEQFF.

The V and J genes are TRBV7-2 and TRBJ2-1, with D tentatively TRBD2 (5 bases). CDR3 length: 14 residues. Per germline, CDR1 SGHTA and CDR2 FQGNSA. Trimming removed 5 bases from V and 3 bases from J, with 11 bases in between. This CDR3 reads CASSEAADYNEQFF. CDR3 nucleotide sequence: TGTGCCAGCAGCGAAGCGGCGGACTACAATGAGCAGTTCTTC.

The chain uses TRBV7-2 and TRBJ2-5; D gene uncertain. The closer fit of TRBJ2-7 to the DNA end suggests the J call may be wrong. The CDR3 extends over 14 amino acids. Germline-derived CDR1 and CDR2 are SGHTA and FQGNSA. CDR3: CASSPTSFAYEQYF. The CDR3 nucleotides read TGTGCCAGCAGCCCCACTTCCTTCGCCTACGAGCAGTACTTC.

The V gene is TRBV7-3, the J gene TRBJ2-5, with 7 positions matching TRBD1. The CDR3 is 13 amino acids. V lost 5 bases, J lost 5 bases, and 5 bases stayed unmatched. CDR1 is SGHTA and CDR2 is FQGTGA in the germline V gene. CDR3 sequence (DNA): TGTGCCAGCAGCCGGAAGACAGGGGAGACCCAGTACTTC. Residues: CASSRKTGETQYF.

The chain carries TRBV5-6 and TRBJ2-1; no firm D call. The germline gives CDR1 SGHDT, CDR2 YYEEEE. The CDR3 has 15 residues. Trimming removed 4 bases from V and 2 bases from J, with 13 bases in between. This CDR3 reads CASSLGGVTYNEQFF. As DNA, the CDR3 is TGTGCCAGCAGCCTTGGTGGGGTGACCTACAATGAGCAGTTCTTC.